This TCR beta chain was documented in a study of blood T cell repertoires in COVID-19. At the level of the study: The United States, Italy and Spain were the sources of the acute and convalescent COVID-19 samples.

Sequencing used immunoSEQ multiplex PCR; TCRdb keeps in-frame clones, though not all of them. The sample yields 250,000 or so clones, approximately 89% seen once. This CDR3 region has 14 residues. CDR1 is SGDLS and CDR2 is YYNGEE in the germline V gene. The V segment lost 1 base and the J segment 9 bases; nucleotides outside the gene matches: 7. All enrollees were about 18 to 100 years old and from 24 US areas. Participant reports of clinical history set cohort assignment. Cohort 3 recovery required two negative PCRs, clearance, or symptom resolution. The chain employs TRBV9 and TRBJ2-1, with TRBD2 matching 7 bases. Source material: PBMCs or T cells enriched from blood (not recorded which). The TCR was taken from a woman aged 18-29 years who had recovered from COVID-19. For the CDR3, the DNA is TGTGCCAGCAGCGTAAGGGGAGGGGAGGGTGAGCAGTTCTTC. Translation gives CASSVRGGEGEQFF.